This T cell receptor (beta chain) was recorded in a study of response to subunit inactivated influenza vaccine. Study-wide points: The study's authors posited that every seasonal influenza vaccination enlists few new T cells.

TCRdb used MiXCR to reprocess the RT-PCR reads, holding one entry per CDR3 protein. The sample contains 170,000 or so distinct CDR3 sequences, approximately 11% of which appear only once. Note on this clonotype: As yet, its antigen is unknown.

This CDR3 contains 16 residues. Germline V CDR1 and CDR2: SNHLY, FYNNEI. J gave up 5 bases and V 4 bases, and 11 bases lay outside the gene matches. V gene TRBV2 combines with J gene TRBJ1-2, with 9 bases aligning to TRBD1. The receptor's source is a man between 50 and 75 years old who received an inactivated influenza vaccine. This specimen was CD8+ T cells sorted from PBMCs, taken less than 30 months after vaccination. The CDR3 nucleotides read TGTGCCAGCAGTGGGAACAGGGGGCGACATGCATATGGCTACACCTTC. This translates into CASSGNRGRHAYGYTF.